The sample holds a few counts of the clone carrying this TCR beta chain. Its target is unknown. It was with a sample-barcoded 5' primer and a J-beta primer mix that a second PCR of about 6 to 12 cycles was run. TCRdb reanalysed the 5' RACE reads using MiXCR and keeps one entry per CDR3 protein. The repertoire consists of about 1.5 million distinct CDR3 sequences, with approximately 39% occurring once and the leading ten covering 4%. The V gene's germline CDR1 is SGHRS and CDR2 YFSETQ. This CDR3 is built from 16 residues. Deletions cut 4 bases from V and 2 bases from J, with 19 bases between. This entry belongs to a study of blood T cells in healthy people across ages. Findings of the study overall: Aged donors had fewer naive CD4+ cells and lower diversity than long-lived donors. In these data, TCR beta diversity tracked strongly with naive T cell percentage. Without sorted subsets, naive and antigen-experienced compartments could not be conclusively compared.

Total RNA, at least 6 micrograms per sample, came from PBMCs. The rearrangement joins TRBV5-1 to TRBJ2-7; D is uncertain. The source is a woman under 30 in good health. The sequencing input was blood. The CDR3 sequence: CASSPGSDGPPYEQYF. For the CDR3, the DNA is TGCGCCAGCAGCCCGGGCTCGGACGGTCCTCCCTACGAGCAGTACTTC.